A selection of T cell receptor beta chains follows, all from one sample in a study of blood T cell repertoires in COVID-19. The protocol was immunoSEQ multiplex PCR, while the TCRdb copy is restricted to in-frame clones and leaves out a portion. The profile shows about 370,000 clones, approximately 87% of them singletons. What was sequenced was peripheral blood. These receptors originate from a woman aged 30 to 39 with COVID-19, enrolled during active disease. Both conserved end residues are part of each CDR3. A D gene is named only where the DNA matches it firmly. The size entry is marked missing in some rows and otherwise reads once, few, many or a size class.

j_call d_call v_call clone_size cdr3_nt cdr3_aa
TRBJ2-5 - TRBV7-2 - TGTGCCAGCAGCTTAGACAGGCCAGGGACCCAGTACTTC CASSLDRPGTQYF
TRBJ1-5 TRBD1 TRBV7-9 - TGTGCCAGCAGCCCGGGGACAGGGGCCTATCAGCCCCAGCATTTT CASSPGTGAYQPQHF
TRBJ2-5 - TRBV19 - TGTGCCAGTAGTATGAATGGCGGGGAGACCCAGTACTTC CASSMNGGETQYF
TRBJ1-2 TRBD1 TRBV7-9 - TGTGCCAGCAGCTTAGAAGGGGGCACCAACTATGGCTACACCTTC CASSLEGGTNYGYTF
TRBJ1-2 TRBD1 TRBV6-5 - TGTGCCAGCCGGACAGGTTATAACTATGGCTACACCTTC CASRTGYNYGYTF
TRBJ2-3 TRBD2 TRBV19 - TGTGCCAGTAGTATAGGCGGGAGGACAGATACGCAGTATTTT CASSIGGRTDTQYF
TRBJ1-2 - TRBV5-1 - TGCGCCAGCAGCTTGGGACAGTCCTATGGCTACACCTTC CASSLGQSYGYTF
TRBJ1-6 - TRBV28 - TGTGCCAGCAGTTTACCGGGGAGAGGATCACCCCTCCACTTT CASSLPGRGSPLHF
TRBJ1-2 - TRBV7-3 few TGTGCCAGCAGCTCTGGGCAGTATGGCTACACCTTC CASSSGQYGYTF
TRBJ2-2 TRBD2 TRBV5-5 - TGTGCCAGCAGTTTTAGCGGGATCGACACCGGGGAGCTGTTTTTT CASSFSGIDTGELFF
TRBJ2-7 - TRBV7-2 - TGTGCCAGCAGACCGGGGTGGAAGTACGAGCAGTACTTC CASRPGWKYEQYF
TRBJ2-7 - TRBV9 - TGTGCCAGCAGCGCAGGCCCGACAGTTACCTACGAGCAGTACTTC CASSAGPTVTYEQYF
TRBJ2-1 TRBD2 TRBV13 - TGTGCCAGCAGCTCATTTAGCGGGAGTGGGTACAATGAGCAGTTCTTC CASSSFSGSGYNEQFF
TRBJ2-5 - TRBV2 - TGTGCCAGCAGAGACTCCGGGGAGACCCAGTACTTC CASRDSGETQYF
TRBJ1-6 - TRBV7-9 - TGTGCCAGCAGCTTAATTCAAGGGGATTCACCCCTCCACTTT CASSLIQGDSPLHF
TRBJ2-2 TRBD2 TRBV6-2/TRBV6-3 - TGTGCCAGCAGCCAAAGCGGGAGTAACACCGGGGAGCTGTTTTTT CASSQSGSNTGELFF
TRBJ2-3 - TRBV7-9 - TGTGCCAGCAGACAAGAAGGTGGACAGAACACAGATACGCAGTATTTT CASRQEGGQNTDTQYF
TRBJ1-1 - TRBV21-1 - TGTGCCAGCAGGGTAAACTCGAAGCAGAACACTGAAGCTTTCTTT CASRVNSKQNTEAFF
TRBJ2-7 - TRBV30 few TGTGCCTGGAGTGTAACTAGCAGGTCCTACGAGCAGTACTTC CAWSVTSRSYEQYF
TRBJ1-5 - TRBV6-5 - TGTGCCAGCAGTTTCGGGATTAATCAGCCCCAGCATTTT CASSFGINQPQHF
TRBJ2-7 TRBD2 TRBV9 - TGTGCCAGCAGCCCAGCGGGAGATTACGAGCAGTACTTC CASSPAGDYEQYF
TRBJ2-7 - TRBV6-5 - TGTGCCAGCAGTTACGGCAGGGGAAGCGACGAGCAGTACTTC CASSYGRGSDEQYF
TRBJ2-1 TRBD2 TRBV7-8 once TGTGCCAGCAGCAACCCCTCAAAGGCGGGAGCCGCCTACAATGAGCAGTTCTTC CASSNPSKAGAAYNEQFF
TRBJ1-1 TRBD1 TRBV28 - TGTGCCAGCAGCCTCAGGGGGATCGCTGAAGCTTTCTTT CASSLRGIAEAFF
TRBJ2-7 TRBD2 TRBV15 - TGTGCCACCAGCAGAGAGGCTAGCGGCCTCTACGAGCAGTACTTC CATSREASGLYEQYF
TRBJ1-1 - TRBV28 few TGTGCCAGCAGGACAGGAAGAACTGAAGCTTTCTTT CASRTGRTEAFF
TRBJ2-2 TRBD2 TRBV27 - TGTGCCAGCAGTTTTGTGGCTAGCGGGCCCGACGGGGAGCTGTTTTTT CASSFVASGPDGELFF
TRBJ2-2 TRBD2 TRBV25-1 - TGTGCCAGCAGTGATCCGGGACTAGCGGACACCGGGGAGCTGTTTTTT CASSDPGLADTGELFF
TRBJ2-2 TRBD1 TRBV12-3/TRBV12-4 - TGTGCCAGCAGGGGGACAGCGTCCGGGGAGCTGTTTTTT CASRGTASGELFF
TRBJ2-2 - TRBV28 few TGTGCCAGCAGTCTCGACAGCCTGAACACCGGGGAGCTGTTTTTT CASSLDSLNTGELFF
TRBJ1-4 TRBD1 TRBV28 - TGTGCCAGCAGTCCAGGGACAGGAGGGGAAAAACTGTTTTTT CASSPGTGGEKLFF